Following are 25 T cell receptor beta chains from one sample sequenced in a study of B cell selection in AIRE deficiency. Sorting defined conventional CD4 T cells as CD4+CD127+. Here immunoSEQ multiplex PCR was the method, and the copy in TCRdb shows in-frame clones only, minus some. The repertoire consists of about 24,000 clones, with roughly 97% occurring once and the leading ten covering roughly 0.2%. Specimen: conventional CD4+ T cells sorted from PBMCs. The source of these receptors is a human donor with AIRE deficiency.

The rearrangement joins TRBV4-2 to TRBJ1-2, with a tentative D call TRBD1 (6 bases). Germline CDR1 reads LGHNA; CDR2 reads YNFKEQ. This CDR3 is 15 amino acids long. Trimming removed 0 bases from V and 3 bases from J, with 11 bases in between. In DNA, the CDR3 is TGTGCCAGCAGCCAAGAGCCAGGGGAACACTATGGCTACACCTTC. Residues: CASSQEPGEHYGYTF.

The chain couples TRBV9 to TRBJ2-1; TRBD1 matches at 9 bases. The J segment lost 6 bases and the V segment lost 0 bases, leaving 4 bases of the junction unmatched. This CDR3 is 15 amino acids long. CDR1 and CDR2 (germline): SGDLS, YYNGEE. CDR3 sequence: CASSVGQGDFNEQFF. The CDR3 bases are TGTGCCAGCAGCGTAGGACAGGGGGACTTCAATGAGCAGTTCTTC.

The V gene is TRBV5-4, the J gene TRBJ2-7; 10 bases match TRBD1. This CDR3 is built from 15 residues. Trimming at V came to 3 bases and at J to 6 bases, leaving 9 bases not matched to a gene. The germline V gene encodes CDR1 SGHNT and CDR2 YYREEE (reference sequence). Here the CDR3 DNA reads TGTGCCAGCAGCTCAGACAGGGGGCCTCTAGGCGAGCAGTACTTC. Translated: CASSSDRGPLGEQYF.

This chain joins TRBV7-3 and TRBJ1-1; no clear D gene. Trimming took off 0 bases at V and 0 bases at J, with 8 bases between the two ends. The CDR3 is 15 amino acids. Germline values: CDR1 SGHTA, CDR2 FQGTGA. CDR3 bases: TGTGCCAGCAGCTTAACGCGGCTTCTGAACACTGAAGCTTTCTTT. Its translation: CASSLTRLLNTEAFF.

The rearrangement joins TRBV2 to TRBJ2-7, with D perhaps assigned TRBD1 or TRBD2 (5 bases each). CDR1 SNHLY and CDR2 FYNNEI come from the germline V gene. Trimming took off 6 bases at V and 6 bases at J, with 18 bases between the two ends. CDR3 length: 14 amino acids. The CDR3 protein is CASSAGYRGVEQYF. DNA for the CDR3: TGTGCCAGCAGCGCAGGGTATCGGGGAGTCGAGCAGTACTTC. Based on the CDR3 plus reference TRBV2 and TRBJ2-7, the full variable domain is EPEVTQTPSHQVTQMGQEVILRCVPISNHLYFYWYRQILGQKVEFLVSFYNNEISEKSEIFDDQFSVERPDGSNFTLKIRSTKLEDSAMYFCASSAGYRGVEQYFGPGTRLTVT.

The chain combines TRBV27 with TRBJ2-7, with 7 nucleotides matching TRBD1. Germline V gene lookup returns CDR1 MNHEY and CDR2 SMNVEV (reference sequence). V shed 2 bases and J 4 bases; nucleotides not matched to a gene: 8. The CDR3 runs to 15 residues. The chain's CDR3 is CASSLQGVMRYEQYF. CDR3 nucleotide sequence: TGTGCCAGCAGTTTACAGGGGGTGATGAGGTACGAGCAGTACTTC.

The V gene is TRBV30, the J gene TRBJ2-2, with 9 bases that match TRBD1. The CDR3 is 16 residues long. Germline-derived CDR1 and CDR2 are GTSNPN and SVGIG (reference sequence). V lost 8 bases and J lost 4; bases outside the gene matches: 14. This CDR3 is CAPQGTGKESTGELFF. The CDR3 DNA is TGTGCCCCACAAGGGACAGGGAAGGAGAGCACCGGGGAGCTGTTTTTT.

This chain joins TRBV5-1 and TRBJ2-5; 8 bases align to TRBD1. The V gene end was trimmed by 0 bases and the J gene end by 2 bases; junction bases not matched to a gene: 6. From germline, CDR1 is SGHRS and CDR2 YFSETQ. This CDR3 region has 16 residues. The CDR3, as DNA: TGCGCCAGCAGCTTGGGTACAGGGGGTTTACAAGAGACCCAGTACTTC. It encodes CASSLGTGGLQETQYF.

This clone was picked up one time. The chain joins TRBV6-1 to TRBJ1-6, with no clear D. Trimming took 4 bases from V and 6 from J, leaving 10 bases between them. Germline CDR1 and CDR2: MNHNS and SASEGT. The CDR3 covers 14 residues. The CDR3 DNA is TGTGCCAGCAGTGGGAACTCCCGTAATTCACCCCTCCACTTT. Amino acid sequence: CASSGNSRNSPLHF.

The chain employs TRBV5-1 and TRBJ1-2, with D perhaps matching TRBD1 (6 bases). V was shortened by 0 bases and J by 4 bases, with 13 bases between the two germline ends. From germline, CDR1 is SGHRS and CDR2 YFSETQ. This CDR3 region has 15 residues. CDR3 sequence: CASSLAPGGGYGYTF. CDR3 nucleotide sequence: TGCGCCAGCAGCTTGGCCCCGGGGGGCGGCTATGGCTACACCTTC.

The V call is TRBV5-5, the J call TRBJ2-1; D not certain. The CDR3 extends over 16 amino acids. Trimming removed 3 bases at V and 0 bases at J, with 13 bases between. CDR1 and CDR2 from the germline V gene are SGHKS and YYEKEE (reference sequence). The CDR3 loop is CASSSRSPNSYNEQFF. Written as DNA, the CDR3 is TGTGCCAGCAGCTCTCGTTCACCTAACTCCTACAATGAGCAGTTCTTC.

This chain uses TRBV7-2 with TRBJ1-5; the D gene is possibly TRBD1 (6 bases). Trimming removed 3 bases from V and 3 bases from J, with 9 bases in between. The CDR3 runs to 14 residues. Germline values: CDR1 SGHTA, CDR2 FQGNSA. CDR3 in DNA: TGTGCCAGCAGCTTTACAGGGATCAATCAGCCCCAGCATTTT. This translates into CASSFTGINQPQHF.

The rearrangement joins TRBV18 to TRBJ1-4; D is uncertain. Between the trimmed V and J ends, which lost 0 bases and 4 bases, there was a span of 6 bases. This CDR3 is 14 amino acids long. Germline CDR1 KGHSH, CDR2 LQKENI. Here the CDR3 DNA reads TGTGCCAGCTCACCACCGGTGGTTAATGAAAAACTGTTTTTT. Translating it yields CASSPPVVNEKLFF.

The CDR3 protein is CASSLWTSGGTDTQYF. CDR3 DNA: TGTGCCAGCAGTTTATGGACTAGCGGGGGCACAGATACGCAGTATTTT. The V and J genes are TRBV28 and TRBJ2-3; 11 bases align to TRBD2. V lost 0 bases and J lost 1; bases outside the gene matches: 0. In germline, CDR1 is MDHEN, CDR2 SYDVKM. The CDR3 has 16 amino acids.

The J gene is TRBJ2-7, the V gene TRBV11-2, with D possibly matching TRBD2 (6 bases). The germline V gene has CDR1 SGHAT and CDR2 FQNNGV. V gave up 4 bases and J gave up 5 bases, with 15 bases separating them. The CDR3 loop spans 14 amino acids. CDR3 protein: CASSSVGGVNEQYF. The CDR3 DNA sequence: TGTGCCAGCAGCTCAGTCGGAGGGGTGAACGAGCAGTACTTC.

J is TRBJ1-1 and V is TRBV5-1; possibly TRBD1 for D (5 bases). V was pared by 0 bases and J by 1 base, with 7 bases between. CDR3 size: 14 residues. CDR1 is SGHRS and CDR2 is YFSETQ in the germline V gene. As DNA, the CDR3 is TGCGCCAGCAGCTTGGGACAGCGGAACACTGAAGCTTTCTTT. The encoded protein is CASSLGQRNTEAFF.

This chain uses TRBV27 with TRBJ2-3; D remains unclear. V lost 2 bases and J 7 bases, leaving 10 bases between the germline ends. CDR3 length equals 13 residues. Germline assignment: CDR1 MNHEY and CDR2 SMNVEV (reference sequence). In nucleotides, the CDR3 is TGTGCCAGCAGTTTAGGGCACCCGAATACGCAGTATTTT. It codes for CASSLGHPNTQYF.

V usage is TRBV6-1 and J usage is TRBJ2-7, with D maybe TRBD2 (5 bases). Trimming stripped 11 bases from V and 3 bases from J, with 11 bases between. Germline V gene data show CDR1 as MNHNS and CDR2 as SASEGT. This CDR3 has 11 amino acids. CDR3 in DNA: TGTGCCTGCCAGCGGAACTACGAGCAGTACTTC. This translates into CACQRNYEQYF.

This clone was counted between two and nine times. The chain carries TRBV15 and TRBJ1-6; D not certain. There are 14 residues in the CDR3. Trimming took off 5 bases at V and 0 bases at J, with 5 bases between the two ends. Germline CDR1 and CDR2: LNHNV and YYDKDF (reference sequence). CDR3 region: CATSGSSYNSPLHF. The CDR3 DNA sequence: TGTGCCACCAGCGGGAGCTCCTATAATTCACCCCTCCACTTT.

J is TRBJ1-2 and V is TRBV6-5, with TRBD1 as a possible D gene (5 bases). The CDR3 loop spans 14 amino acids. Germline CDR1 reads MNHEY; CDR2 reads SVGAGI. Trimming took off 6 bases at V and 4 bases at J, with 15 bases between the two ends. The CDR3 here is CASSYGPGGYGYTF. The DNA for the CDR3 is TGTGCCAGCAGCTACGGTCCGGGGGGCTATGGCTACACCTTC.

This chain connects TRBV5-4 to TRBJ2-2, with 11 bases fitting TRBD1. This CDR3 is 15 amino acids long. J lost 8 bases, V lost 4 bases, and 7 bases had no gene match. Germline V gives CDR1 SGHNT, CDR2 YYREEE (reference sequence). The CDR3, as DNA: TGTGCCAGCAGCGCGGGACAGGGGGGAAGGGGGGAGCTGTTTTTT. It is translated as CASSAGQGGRGELFF.

This rearrangement joins TRBV28 to TRBJ1-5, with 11 bases identical to TRBD1. Germline V gene data show CDR1 as MDHEN and CDR2 as SYDVKM. CDR3 length: 15 residues. V lost 7 bases to trimming and J lost 4 bases; unmatched junction nucleotides: 6. Here the CDR3 DNA reads TGTGCCAGCACCCAGGACAGGGGGCAAAATCAGCCCCAGCATTTT. Protein: CASTQDRGQNQPQHF.

The chain links TRBV18 to TRBJ1-2; the D gene is possibly TRBD1 (5 bases). Deletions cut 3 bases from V and 4 bases from J, with 12 bases between. Per germline, CDR1 KGHSH and CDR2 LQKENI. CDR3 size: 14 residues. CDR3 nucleotide sequence: TGTGCCAGCTCACCGAGCAGGGATGGCTATGGCTACACCTTC. Translated, it gives CASSPSRDGYGYTF.

This chain links TRBV9 with TRBJ2-1; 7 nucleotides agree with TRBD2. Looked up from germline, CDR1 is SGDLS and CDR2 is YYNGEE. The CDR3 length is 16 residues. Trimming at V came to 3 bases and at J to 1 base, leaving 7 bases not matched to a gene. The CDR3 region is CASSEGLVRSYNEQFF. As DNA, the CDR3 is TGTGCCAGCAGCGAAGGACTAGTTCGTTCCTACAATGAGCAGTTCTTC.

The chain joins TRBV6-1 to TRBJ2-3; TRBD1 is a possible D gene (5 bases). The length of the CDR3 is 15 residues. Germline CDR1 reads MNHNS; CDR2 reads SASEGT. V lost 8 bases and J lost 1, with 16 bases in between. CDR3: CASGGRQSRTDTQYF. CDR3 DNA sequence: TGTGCCAGCGGTGGCCGACAGAGTCGCACAGATACGCAGTATTTT.